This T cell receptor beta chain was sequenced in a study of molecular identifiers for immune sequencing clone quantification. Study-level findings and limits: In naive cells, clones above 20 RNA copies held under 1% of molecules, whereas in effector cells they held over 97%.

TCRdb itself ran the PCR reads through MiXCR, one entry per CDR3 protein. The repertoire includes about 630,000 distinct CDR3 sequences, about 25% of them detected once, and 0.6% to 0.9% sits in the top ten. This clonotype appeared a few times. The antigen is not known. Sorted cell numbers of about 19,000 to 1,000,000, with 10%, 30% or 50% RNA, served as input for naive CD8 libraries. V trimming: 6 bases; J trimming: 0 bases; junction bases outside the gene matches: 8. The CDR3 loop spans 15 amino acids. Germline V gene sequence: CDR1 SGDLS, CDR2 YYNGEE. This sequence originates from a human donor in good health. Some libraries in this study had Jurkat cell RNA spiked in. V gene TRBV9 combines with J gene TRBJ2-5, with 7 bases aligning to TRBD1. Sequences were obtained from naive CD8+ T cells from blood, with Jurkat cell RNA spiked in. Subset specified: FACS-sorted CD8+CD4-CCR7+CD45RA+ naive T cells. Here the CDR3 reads CASTSTGANQETQYF. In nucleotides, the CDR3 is TGTGCCAGCACCTCAACAGGGGCTAACCAAGAGACCCAGTACTTC.